The 8 T cell receptor beta chains below all came from one sample that was sequenced in a study of vaccination and CD4 T cells after COVID-19. No cognate antigen is known for these TCRs. The sample's treatment: approximately 11-day PBMC culture with coronavirus spike peptide pools or control peptides (ViraFEST assay). These CD4+ T cells came from an unexposed donor, sampled before the COVID-19 pandemic (2011-2018). The Oncomine TCR Beta short-read assay was applied to DNA of cultured CD4+ T cells. Via MiXCR, TCRdb re-called the PCR reads, giving one row per CDR3 protein. The table shows 4,500 to 7,000 distinct CDR3 sequences, with 39% occurring only once. Sequenced input: CD4+ T cells from blood, cultured in vitro. The source is a human donor in good health.

In nucleotides, the CDR3 is TGTGCCAGCAGCGTAGAAGTGAACACTGAAGCTTTCTTT. It specifies CASSVEVNTEAFF. V gene TRBV9 combines with J gene TRBJ1-1; D gene uncertain. Trimming took 0 bases from V and 0 from J, leaving 3 bases between them. The CDR3 consists of 13 residues. Per the germline V gene, CDR1 is SGDLS and CDR2 is YYNGEE.

The chain uses TRBV12-3 or TRBV12-4 and TRBJ2-7; D gene unclear. With 5 bases removed from V and 2 bases from J, the gap between germline ends came to 19 bases. The CDR3 is 16 amino acids. The CDR3 is CASSQGTRLIPYEQYF. The CDR3 nucleotides are TGTGCCAGCAGTCAAGGAACCCGACTTATACCCTACGAGCAGTACTTC.

Only a few counts were recorded for this clonotype. This sequence joins TRBV15 and TRBJ2-5; D is uncertain. From germline, CDR1 is LNHNV and CDR2 YYDKDF (reference sequence). Trimming removed 3 bases at V and 4 bases at J, with 6 bases between. The CDR3 is 12 residues long. The CDR3 DNA sequence: TGTGCCACCAGCAGGGACGTAGAGACCCAGTACTTC. It yields the protein CATSRDVETQYF.

The chain uses TRBV7-9 and TRBJ2-4, with D perhaps being TRBD1 or TRBD2 (5 bases each). The V gene lost 1 base and the J gene lost 6 bases, with 28 bases spanning the gap. CDR3 size: 20 residues. Germline assignment: CDR1 SEHNR and CDR2 FQNEAQ (reference sequence). This chain's CDR3 is CASSLGPREKPGRSGNIQYF. CDR3 DNA: TGTGCCAGCAGCTTAGGCCCACGCGAAAAACCGGGACGATCGGGAAACATTCAGTACTTC. The full variable domain, with the rest looked up from reference TRBV7-9 and TRBJ2-4, is DTGVSQNPRHKITKRGQNVTFRCDPISEHNRLYWYRQTLGQGPEFLTYFQNEAQLEKSRLLSDRFSAERPKGSFSTLEIQRTEQGDSAMYLCASSLGPREKPGRSGNIQYFGAGTRLSVL.

This chain links TRBV30 with TRBJ2-5; D may match TRBD1 or TRBD2 (5 bases each). The CDR3 totals 13 residues. The germline gives CDR1 GTSNPN, CDR2 SVGIG (reference sequence). With 4 bases removed from V and 0 bases from J, the gap between germline ends came to 9 bases. The CDR3 sequence is CAWNRGHQETQYF. The CDR3 coding sequence is TGTGCCTGGAATCGGGGCCACCAAGAGACCCAGTACTTC.

This clonotype was recorded once. J is TRBJ1-5 and V is TRBV2; unclear D gene. The germline V gene has CDR1 SNHLY and CDR2 FYNNEI. The CDR3 is 13 amino acids. The V end lost 7 bases, the J end lost 9 bases, and 16 bases lay between the germline ends. The CDR3 sequence is CASMAGRDRPQHF. The CDR3 coding sequence is TGTGCCAGCATGGCAGGTAGGGATCGGCCCCAGCATTTT.

This clonotype has more than one count but fewer than ten. The junction differs from germline at one of its ends, possibly a read error. The CDR3 reads CASTEAGAPNTEAFF. CDR3 DNA sequence: TGCGCCAGCACTGAGGCAGGGGCCCCGAACACTGAAGCTTTCTTT. The chain combines TRBV10-2 with TRBJ1-1, with a weak D call TRBD1 (6 bases). Germline CDR1 and CDR2: WSHSY and SAAADI. This CDR3 has 15 residues.

V usage is TRBV20-1 and J usage is TRBJ1-5, with D perhaps TRBD1 (6 bases). The CDR3 extends over 15 amino acids. Trimming took 4 bases from V and 2 from J, leaving 15 bases between them. The germline CDR1 and CDR2 sequences are DFQATT and SNEGSKA (reference sequence). CDR3 DNA: TGCAGTGCTAACAAGGGGGGTTCGGGCAATCAGCCCCAGCATTTT. Its protein is CSANKGGSGNQPQHF.